One sample yielded the 8 T cell receptor beta chains listed below, sequenced in a study of shared clonotypes between healthy human individuals. As defined, naive CD8 cells were CD45RO-negative and positively selected for CCR7, with terminally differentiated effector memory CD45RA+ cells excluded. The repertoire was sequenced with immunoSEQ multiplex PCR; TCRdb's copy has only in-frame clones and lacks some. Of about 2.1 million clones in the sample, roughly 93% were seen once. Sequencing input: naive CD8+ T cells from PBMCs. The receptors were sampled from a man aged 18 to 29 in good health. Some clones in this sample may be carry-over from other donors' samples.

The CDR3 DNA reads TGTGCCAGCAGCTTAAGGAGACTAACCTACGAGCAGTACTTC. Residues: CASSLRRLTYEQYF. The rearrangement uses TRBV13 and TRBJ2-7, with D possibly matching TRBD2 (5 bases). Germline CDR1 reads PRHDT; CDR2 reads FYEKMQ (reference sequence). The germline V and J ends were trimmed by 2 bases and 2 bases, with 10 bases remaining between them. There are 14 residues in the CDR3.

The chain carries TRBV25-1 and TRBJ2-1; 8 nucleotides agree with TRBD2. Trimming cost V 4 bases and J 9 bases; bases outside gene matches: 11. The CDR3 consists of 15 residues. CDR1 and CDR2 from the germline V gene are MGHDK and SYGVNS. The CDR3 loop reads CASSGPPGLVGEQFF. CDR3 in DNA: TGTGCCAGCAGTGGTCCCCCGGGACTAGTTGGTGAGCAGTTCTTC. Combining the CDR3 with reference TRBV25-1 and TRBJ2-1 gives the whole variable domain EADIYQTPRYLVIGTGKKITLECSQTMGHDKMYWYQQDPGMELHLIHYSYGVNSTEKGDLSSESTVSRIRTEHFPLTLESARPSHTSQYLCASSGPPGLVGEQFFGPGTRLTVL.

The chain recombines TRBV6-1 with TRBJ2-1; TRBD1 or TRBD2 may be the D gene (5 bases each). V lost 6 bases and J lost 0, with 12 bases in between. This CDR3 contains 15 residues. Germline V gene sequence: CDR1 MNHNS, CDR2 SASEGT. In DNA form, the CDR3 reads TGTGCCAGCAGCCCGGGACGAAGCTCCTACAATGAGCAGTTCTTC. Translating it yields CASSPGRSSYNEQFF.

V usage is TRBV28 and J usage is TRBJ2-7; 13 nucleotides line up with TRBD2. The CDR3 is made up of 14 amino acids. V trimming: 6 bases; J trimming: 4 bases; junction bases outside the gene matches: 3. Germline-derived CDR1 and CDR2 are MDHEN and SYDVKM. The CDR3 region has the DNA TGTGCCAGCAGAGGGACTAGCGGGACTTACGAGCAGTACTTC. This gives the protein CASRGTSGTYEQYF.

This clone has just one count. The gene calls are TRBV27 and TRBJ1-2; TRBD1 might be the D (5 bases). Looked up from germline, CDR1 is MNHEY and CDR2 is SMNVEV (reference sequence). The CDR3 contains 16 residues. V lost 2 bases and J 4 bases, leaving 17 bases between the germline ends. The CDR3 loop reads CASSLSPGWGPYGYTF. CDR3 sequence (DNA): TGTGCCAGCAGTTTAAGTCCGGGATGGGGACCCTATGGCTACACCTTC.

The chain links TRBV19 to TRBJ2-1, with 7 bases fitting TRBD2. CDR3 length equals 14 residues. Trimming removed 4 bases from V and 7 bases from J; junction bases left unmatched: 7. Germline V gene data show CDR1 as LNHDA and CDR2 as SQIVND (reference sequence). The CDR3 spells CASSSRSGINEQFF. In DNA form, the CDR3 reads TGTGCCAGTAGTAGTCGGAGCGGGATTAATGAGCAGTTCTTC.

The rearrangement uses TRBV15 and TRBJ1-3; D is perhaps TRBD1 (5 bases). The CDR3 is made up of 13 amino acids. V was trimmed by 8 bases and J by 4 bases, leaving 12 bases between them. Germline V CDR1 and CDR2: LNHNV, YYDKDF (reference sequence). Here the CDR3 reads CATYSGEGNTIYF. CDR3 DNA sequence: TGTGCCACCTATTCGGGGGAAGGAAACACCATATATTTT.

The gene calls are TRBV2 and TRBJ2-7, with 7 bases fitting TRBD1. The germline V gene has CDR1 SNHLY and CDR2 FYNNEI. The CDR3 sequence is 13 residues long. With V trimmed by 10 bases and J by 3 bases, 9 bases remained unmatched. The CDR3 bases are TGTGCCACCAAAGAACAGGGGTTCTACGAGCAGTACTTC. Translated: CATKEQGFYEQYF.